Presented here are 16 T cell receptor beta chains from one specimen sequenced in a study of identical twins. Each CDR3 protein is one row after TCRdb ran MiXCR on the 5' RACE reads. This table holds approximately 350,000 distinct CDR3 sequences, over 9% found once. This same sample was also taken into another study, of yellow fever vaccine responses in identical twins.

Specimen: CD8+ T cells sorted from blood. The receptors here all came from a woman aged 18-35 years in good health.

This clonotype was observed at least ten times. The chain couples TRBV28 to TRBJ2-4; D may be TRBD2 (6 bases). Germline lookup yields CDR1 MDHEN and CDR2 SYDVKM. V gave up 3 bases and J gave up 5 bases, with 17 bases separating them. This CDR3 has 16 residues. The CDR3 here is CASSFPRGSPQNIQYF. The CDR3 DNA sequence: TGTGCCAGCAGTTTCCCCCGGGGGTCGCCACAAAACATTCAGTACTTC.

This clonotype was detected only a few times. This sequence joins TRBV6-1 and TRBJ2-5; 7 bases fit TRBD1. V was pared by 2 bases and J by 5 bases, with 8 bases of the junction left unmatched. CDR1 is MNHNS, CDR2 SASEGT, per germline. This CDR3 has 15 residues. In DNA form, the CDR3 reads TGTGCCAGCAGTGAAACGACAGGGAACGTCGAGACCCAGTACTTC. This gives the protein CASSETTGNVETQYF.

CDR3 residues: CASSLSDRVWTGELFF. Here the CDR3 DNA reads TGTGCCAGCAGTTTATCCGACAGGGTTTGGACCGGGGAGCTGTTTTTT. The rearrangement links TRBV27 to TRBJ2-2; 7 bases align to TRBD1. The junction had 6 bases not matched to a gene; V was cut back by 0 bases and J by 5 bases. CDR1 MNHEY and CDR2 SMNVEV come from the germline V gene (reference sequence). The CDR3 is 16 amino acids.

This clonotype was seen a few times. The CDR3 protein is CASSSGQGSAEAFF. In DNA form, the CDR3 reads TGTGCCAGCAGTTCCGGACAGGGGAGTGCTGAAGCTTTCTTT. The chain joins TRBV6-5 to TRBJ1-1, with 9 bases matching TRBD1. Trimming cost V 4 bases and J 6 bases; bases outside gene matches: 6. The CDR3 sequence is 14 residues long. Germline assignment: CDR1 MNHEY and CDR2 SVGAGI.

This chain uses TRBV5-5 with TRBJ2-2, with 9 bases matching TRBD2. The germline V gene has CDR1 SGHKS and CDR2 YYEKEE (reference sequence). This CDR3 is built from 15 residues. V shed 4 bases, J shed 1 base, and the junction held 2 bases outside the gene matches. CDR3 region: CASSISGGNTGELFF. The CDR3, as DNA: TGTGCCAGCAGCATTAGCGGGGGGAACACCGGGGAGCTGTTTTTT.

This clonotype was observed a handful of times. This chain connects TRBV12-3 or TRBV12-4 to TRBJ1-5, with D maybe TRBD1 (6 bases). This CDR3 is 16 amino acids long. V gave up 4 bases and J gave up 1 base, with 14 bases separating them. CDR3 bases: TGTGCCAGCAGTTCACAGGGTTCGGGGAGCAATCAGCCCCAGCATTTT. It is translated as CASSSQGSGSNQPQHF.

This clonotype has only a few counts. V usage is TRBV11-2 and J usage is TRBJ1-2; no clear D. Germline loops: CDR1 SGHAT, CDR2 FQNNGV. V lost 1 base, J lost 6 bases, and 12 bases lay in between. The CDR3 totals 14 residues. The DNA for the CDR3 is TGTGCCAGCAGCTTAGGGACCACCACCGATGGCTACACCTTC. Protein: CASSLGTTTDGYTF.

This clonotype was observed a few times. Germline and junction disagree at one end, which may indicate a read error. V is TRBV5-1 and J is TRBJ2-5; TRBD1 might be the D (5 bases). CDR3 length: 22 amino acids. Germline loops: CDR1 SGHRS, CDR2 YFSETQ. CDR3 sequence (DNA): TGCGCCAGCAGCTTTACCCACGACAGATATCGCCCCCGAACTGCGTACCAAGAGTCCCAGTACTTC. Protein: CASSFTHDRYRPRTAYQESQYF.

V gene TRBV13 combines with J gene TRBJ2-1, with a possible D match to TRBD1 (6 bases). V was pared by 7 bases and J by 10 bases, with 20 bases between. Germline loops: CDR1 PRHDT, CDR2 FYEKMQ (reference sequence). This CDR3 is built from 14 residues. The CDR3 here is CASTPWGPWGEQFF. CDR3 nucleotide sequence: TGTGCCAGCACTCCGTGGGGGCCTTGGGGGGAGCAGTTCTTC.

V and J are TRBV29-1 and TRBJ2-5; D is unclear. This CDR3 contains 15 residues. In germline, CDR1 is SQVTM, CDR2 ANQGSEA. V lost 4 bases, J lost 5 bases, and 20 bases lay in between. This chain's CDR3 is CSVVWPPGYGETQYF. The CDR3 DNA sequence: TGCAGCGTTGTTTGGCCTCCTGGGTACGGGGAGACCCAGTACTTC.

This clonotype was detected only a few times. J is TRBJ1-1 and V is TRBV4-2, with 7 positions matching TRBD1. This CDR3 is 17 amino acids long. Germline lookup yields CDR1 LGHNA and CDR2 YNFKEQ. The J segment lost 0 bases and the V segment lost 0 bases, leaving 7 bases of the junction unmatched. This CDR3 is CASSQDGPRGVNTEAFF. The CDR3 bases are TGTGCCAGCAGCCAAGATGGCCCCAGGGGGGTGAACACTGAAGCTTTCTTT.

The sample holds a few counts of this clonotype. The chain combines TRBV7-6 with TRBJ1-6, with TRBD1 identical over 7 bases. CDR1 is SGHVS, CDR2 FNYEAQ, per germline. J gave up 7 bases and V 5 bases, and 2 bases lay outside the gene matches. The CDR3 length is 13 residues. CDR3 loop: CASSDRENSPLHF. The CDR3 nucleotides read TGTGCCAGCAGCGACAGGGAAAATTCACCCCTCCACTTT.

The sample holds many counts of this clonotype. The chain has TRBV24-1 and TRBJ2-1; D call uncertain. This CDR3 has 13 amino acids. CDR1 is KGHDR, CDR2 SFDVKD, per germline. Trimming pared 0 bases from V and 5 bases from J, leaving 4 bases between. CDR3 nucleotide sequence: TGTGCCACCAGTGATTTGGGGGACAATGAGCAGTTCTTC. It codes for CATSDLGDNEQFF.

This chain joins TRBV20-1 and TRBJ2-1; 7 positions agree with TRBD2. J was trimmed by 6 bases and V by 5 bases; bases with no gene match: 7. The CDR3 totals 13 residues. The V gene's germline CDR1 is DFQATT and CDR2 SNEGSKA (reference sequence). As DNA, the CDR3 is TGCAGTGCTTCACCTAGGACTAGCAATGAGCAGTTCTTC. It specifies CSASPRTSNEQFF.

This clonotype has more than one count but fewer than ten. The rearrangement joins TRBV6-1 to TRBJ2-1; 7 nucleotides line up with TRBD2. Trimming cost V 5 bases and J 4 bases; bases outside gene matches: 8. This CDR3 region has 15 residues. Germline loops: CDR1 MNHNS, CDR2 SASEGT. As DNA, the CDR3 is TGTGCCAGCAGTCATACAGGACTAGTTTACAATGAGCAGTTCTTC. Its protein is CASSHTGLVYNEQFF.

This clonotype has more than one count but fewer than ten. The V call is TRBV6-1, the J call TRBJ2-7, with 7 nucleotides matching TRBD1. The CDR3 is made up of 13 amino acids. Germline V gene data show CDR1 as MNHNS and CDR2 as SASEGT. Unmatched junction bases numbered 8, after V lost 7 bases and J lost 5 bases. The CDR3 here is CASKQNRGHEQYV. CDR3 nucleotide sequence: TGTGCCAGCAAACAGAACAGGGGCCACGAGCAGTACGTC.